Shown below are 30 T cell receptor beta chains from a single sample sequenced in a study of CD8 T cells in Susac syndrome. Random hexamers served to reverse transcribe roughly 0.5 to 1 ug RNA. MiXCR, run by TCRdb on the immunoSEQ multiplex PCR reads, gives a single entry per CDR3 protein. In the table there are 100,000 to 150,000 distinct CDR3 sequences, 90% to 95% of which are singletons. The sample taken for sequencing was CD8+ T cells from PBMCs. The receptors derive from a human donor with multiple sclerosis.

The chain is built from TRBV29-1 and TRBJ1-2; 10 bases align to TRBD1. The CDR3 totals 14 residues. Germline V gene sequence: CDR1 SQVTM, CDR2 ANQGSEA. J lost 4 bases, V lost 3 bases, and 5 bases had no gene match. The CDR3 sequence is CSVDVRTGGYGYTF. In DNA form, the CDR3 reads TGCAGCGTTGACGTCCGGACAGGGGGCTATGGCTACACCTTC.

This clonotype was observed a handful of times. The V gene is TRBV27, the J gene TRBJ2-6; D is undetermined. The germline gives CDR1 MNHEY, CDR2 SMNVEV (reference sequence). Trimming cost V 5 bases and J 0 bases, with 5 bases left between them. The CDR3 is 14 residues long. The CDR3: CASSPYSGANVLTF. The CDR3 coding sequence is TGTGCCAGCAGTCCTTACTCTGGGGCCAACGTCCTGACTTTC.

The rearrangement joins TRBV4-1 to TRBJ2-1; 7 positions agree with TRBD1. Losses at the gene ends were 0 bases for V and 5 bases for J; bases not matched to a gene: 7. CDR1 and CDR2 from the germline V gene are MGHRA and YSYEKL. The CDR3 sequence is 16 residues long. The CDR3 DNA sequence: TGCGCCAGCAGCCAAGATTCCGGGACAGCAAACAATGAGCAGTTCTTC. Its translation is CASSQDSGTANNEQFF.

This clonotype has only one observation. The chain combines TRBV5-1 with TRBJ2-1; 12 bases map to TRBD1. The CDR3 spans 15 residues. The germline V gene encodes CDR1 SGHRS and CDR2 YFSETQ. J lost 7 bases, V lost 2 bases, and 4 bases had no gene match. The CDR3: CASSFRDRGLNEQFF. CDR3 in DNA: TGCGCCAGCAGCTTCCGGGACAGGGGGCTGAATGAGCAGTTCTTC. Complete variable domain (other parts from reference TRBV5-1 and TRBJ2-1): KAGVTQTPRYLIKTRGQQVTLSCSPISGHRSVSWYQQTPGQGLQFLFEYFSETQRNKGNFPGRFSGRQFSNSRSEMNVSTLELGDSALYLCASSFRDRGLNEQFFGPGTRLTVL.

The V call is TRBV4-1, the J call TRBJ1-2; TRBD1 agrees at 10 bases. CDR3 length equals 16 residues. The junction had 8 bases not matched to a gene; V was cut back by 1 base and J by 6 bases. Germline CDR1 MGHRA, CDR2 YSYEKL. CDR3 DNA sequence: TGCGCCAGCAGCCAAGCACCCGGGACAGGGGAGGATGGCTACACCTTC. Translated, it gives CASSQAPGTGEDGYTF.

The chain has TRBV27 and TRBJ2-5; the D gene is possibly TRBD2 (6 bases). This CDR3 is 15 amino acids long. CDR1 is MNHEY and CDR2 is SMNVEV in the germline V gene (reference sequence). V lost 8 bases and J lost 0, with 16 bases in between. The CDR3 protein is CASGERATHQETQYF. For the CDR3, the DNA is TGTGCCAGCGGGGAGCGGGCGACCCACCAAGAGACCCAGTACTTC.

The genes are TRBV2 and TRBJ1-3; D is undetermined. CDR1 is SNHLY and CDR2 is FYNNEI in the germline V gene. Trimming removed 6 bases at V and 0 bases at J, with 12 bases between. The CDR3 contains 15 residues. The CDR3 protein is CASREWQTSGNTIYF. DNA of the CDR3: TGTGCCAGCAGGGAGTGGCAAACCTCTGGAAACACCATATATTTT.

This chain connects TRBV13 to TRBJ2-5, with 9 nucleotides matching TRBD1. This CDR3 comprises 16 residues. CDR1 PRHDT and CDR2 FYEKMQ come from the germline V gene (reference sequence). The V gene end was trimmed by 5 bases and the J gene end by 0 bases; junction bases not matched to a gene: 7. The CDR3 region has the DNA TGTGCCAGCAGCCTCCGACAGGGGGGGTACCAAGAGACCCAGTACTTC. As protein: CASSLRQGGYQETQYF.

This clonotype has only a few counts. This chain uses TRBV15 with TRBJ2-7; D might be TRBD1 or TRBD2, each matching 6 bases. V was pared by 3 bases and J by 1 base, with 22 bases between. CDR1 is LNHNV and CDR2 is YYDKDF in the germline V gene (reference sequence). This CDR3 spans 18 amino acids. This CDR3 reads CATSRLPHGGLGSYEQYF. The CDR3 DNA follows: TGTGCCACCAGCAGGCTCCCTCATGGGGGGCTTGGGTCCTACGAGCAGTACTTC.

The genes are TRBV10-3 and TRBJ2-3; 8 bases fit TRBD2. Unmatched junction bases numbered 6, after V lost 6 bases and J lost 7 bases. Germline-derived CDR1 and CDR2 are ENHRY and SYGVKD. The CDR3 loop spans 13 amino acids. CDR3 residues: CAIREAGEYTQYF. The CDR3 DNA follows: TGTGCCATCAGAGAAGCGGGGGAATATACGCAGTATTTT.

V usage is TRBV28 and J usage is TRBJ1-1, with a possible D match to TRBD1 (5 bases). Trimming took 3 bases from V and 3 from J, leaving 11 bases between them. Germline V gene data show CDR1 as MDHEN and CDR2 as SYDVKM. There are 14 residues in the CDR3. CDR3 in DNA: TGTGCCAGCAGTTTTACGGGGGGGGACACTGAAGCTTTCTTT. Amino acid sequence: CASSFTGGDTEAFF.

The V and J genes are TRBV20-1 and TRBJ1-6; TRBD1 aligns across 7 bases. This CDR3 spans 14 amino acids. Germline values: CDR1 DFQATT, CDR2 SNEGSKA (reference sequence). Trimming at V came to 5 bases and at J to 5 bases, leaving 6 bases not matched to a gene. This CDR3 is CSAPQQGNNSPLHF. The CDR3 DNA reads TGCAGTGCTCCTCAACAGGGGAATAATTCACCCCTCCACTTT.

The gene calls are TRBV7-9 and TRBJ2-1; the match to TRBD2 covers 12 bases. In germline, CDR1 is SEHNR, CDR2 FQNEAQ (reference sequence). This CDR3 is 16 amino acids long. J lost 7 bases, V lost 2 bases, and 6 bases had no gene match. CDR3 in DNA: TGTGCCAGCAGCTTACGGCCTAGCGGGAGGGCGAATGAGCAGTTCTTC. It yields the protein CASSLRPSGRANEQFF.

This chain joins TRBV5-1 and TRBJ2-3; D gene ambiguous. In germline, CDR1 is SGHRS, CDR2 YFSETQ. V was shortened by 4 bases and J by 5 bases, with 8 bases between the two germline ends. CDR3 length: 12 residues. DNA for the CDR3: TGCGCCAGCAGCCCAAAGGAAGATACGCAGTATTTT. It specifies CASSPKEDTQYF.

CDR3 protein: CASSLGGRAPDTQYF. In nucleotides, the CDR3 is TGTGCCAGCAGCTTAGGCGGGAGGGCCCCGGATACGCAGTATTTT. This rearrangement joins TRBV7-6 to TRBJ2-3, with 9 bases fitting TRBD2. V was pared by 1 base and J by 6 bases, with 5 bases of the junction left unmatched. This CDR3 is 15 amino acids long. CDR1 is SGHVS, CDR2 FNYEAQ, per germline.

This CDR3 reads CASSVGGESYNEQFF. In DNA, the CDR3 is TGTGCCAGCAGCGTAGGGGGGGAGTCCTACAATGAGCAGTTCTTC. The rearrangement uses TRBV9 and TRBJ2-1; perhaps TRBD2 as D (6 bases). V lost 0 bases and J lost 1, with 8 bases in between. The CDR3 is 15 amino acids. Germline CDR1 reads SGDLS; CDR2 reads YYNGEE.

V and J are TRBV6-5 and TRBJ1-1, with D possibly TRBD1 on 5 matching bases. CDR1 and CDR2 from the germline V gene are MNHEY and SVGAGI. The CDR3 spans 12 residues. Deletions cut 3 bases from V and 7 bases from J, with 9 bases between. CDR3 region: CASSYMGREAFF. The DNA of the CDR3 is TGTGCCAGCAGTTATATGGGACGTGAAGCTTTCTTT.

The V and J genes are TRBV7-9 and TRBJ2-2, with 9 bases fitting TRBD1. With V trimmed by 8 bases and J by 0 bases, 7 bases remained unmatched. From germline, CDR1 is SEHNR and CDR2 FQNEAQ (reference sequence). The CDR3 sequence is 16 residues long. The CDR3 loop reads CASGDRAPTNTGELFF. CDR3 nucleotides: TGTGCCAGCGGGGACAGGGCCCCAACGAACACCGGGGAGCTGTTTTTT.

The chain combines TRBV2 with TRBJ2-7; possibly TRBD2 for D (6 bases). Germline loops: CDR1 SNHLY, CDR2 FYNNEI. CDR3 length: 13 residues. V dropped 2 bases and J dropped 7 bases, with 12 bases sitting between them. Here the CDR3 reads CASSEFGGWEQYV. The DNA of the CDR3 is TGTGCCAGCAGTGAATTCGGGGGTTGGGAGCAGTACGTC.

The genes are TRBV3-1 and TRBJ1-5, with D perhaps matching TRBD1 (6 bases). This CDR3 contains 16 residues. Germline V lookup: CDR1 LGHDT, CDR2 YNNKEL (reference sequence). V was trimmed by 1 base and J by 0 bases, leaving 10 bases between them. The chain's CDR3 is CASSQARDTSNQPQHF. CDR3 sequence (DNA): TGTGCCAGCAGCCAAGCAAGGGACACTAGCAATCAGCCCCAGCATTTT. The whole variable domain, remainder taken from reference TRBV3-1 and TRBJ1-5, is DTAVSQTPKYLVTQMGNDKSIKCEQNLGHDTMYWYKQDSKKFLKIMFSYNNKELIINETVPNRFSPKSPDKAHLNLHINSLELGDSAVYFCASSQARDTSNQPQHFGDGTRLSIL.

The gene calls are TRBV7-9 and TRBJ2-3, with 10 bases identical to TRBD2. Per germline, CDR1 SEHNR and CDR2 FQNEAQ (reference sequence). The CDR3 loop spans 15 amino acids. After removal of 8 bases from V and 4 bases from J, the junction contained 9 bases not matched to a gene. The CDR3 sequence: CASQVSGRGADTQYF. The DNA for the CDR3 is TGTGCCAGCCAAGTGAGCGGGAGGGGAGCAGATACGCAGTATTTT.

The chain joins TRBV14 to TRBJ2-5; tentatively, D is TRBD2 (6 bases). The V end was cut by 0 bases, the J end by 7 bases, with 15 bases between. The CDR3 totals 15 residues. Germline assignment: CDR1 SGHDN and CDR2 FVKESK. The CDR3 spells CASSQDWRGPGTQYF. The DNA of the CDR3 is TGTGCCAGCAGCCAAGATTGGAGGGGCCCAGGGACCCAGTACTTC.

The J gene is TRBJ1-5, the V gene TRBV6-1; maybe TRBD1 (6 bases). The V gene lost 6 bases and the J gene lost 0 bases, with 18 bases spanning the gap. Germline CDR1 is MNHNS and CDR2 is SASEGT. The CDR3 contains 17 residues. This CDR3 is CASRDMDSPYSNQPQHF. CDR3 nucleotide sequence: TGTGCCAGCAGGGACATGGACAGTCCGTATAGCAATCAGCCCCAGCATTTT.

This chain links TRBV9 with TRBJ2-1; 7 nucleotides agree with TRBD2. The germline V gene has CDR1 SGDLS and CDR2 YYNGEE. This CDR3 has 15 amino acids. With V trimmed by 1 base and J by 3 bases, 4 bases remained unmatched. Here the CDR3 reads CASSVSGGDYNEQFF. In nucleotides, the CDR3 is TGTGCCAGCAGCGTATCGGGGGGAGACTACAATGAGCAGTTCTTC.

This clonotype was seen a handful of times. The V and J genes are TRBV5-1 and TRBJ1-1; no reliable D call. The CDR3 length is 13 residues. V gave up 0 bases and J gave up 1 base, with 4 bases separating them. Germline CDR1 SGHRS, CDR2 YFSETQ. The CDR3 DNA sequence: TGCGCCAGCAGCTTGGACAGGAACACTGAAGCTTTCTTT. Amino acids: CASSLDRNTEAFF. Filled out from reference TRBV5-1 and TRBJ1-1, the complete variable domain reads KAGVTQTPRYLIKTRGQQVTLSCSPISGHRSVSWYQQTPGQGLQFLFEYFSETQRNKGNFPGRFSGRQFSNSRSEMNVSTLELGDSALYLCASSLDRNTEAFFGQGTRLTVV.

The J gene is TRBJ2-7, the V gene TRBV12-5, with TRBD2 as a possible D gene (5 bases). Trimming took 3 bases from V and 1 from J, leaving 7 bases between them. Per germline, CDR1 LGHNT and CDR2 FRNRAP. There are 13 residues in the CDR3. The CDR3 is CASGFPGSYEQYF. CDR3 coding DNA: TGTGCTAGTGGTTTTCCGGGGTCCTACGAGCAGTACTTC.

The chain is built from TRBV28 and TRBJ1-5; the D gene is possibly TRBD1 (5 bases). Per the germline V gene, CDR1 is MDHEN and CDR2 is SYDVKM. The CDR3 has 10 residues. V gave up 10 bases and J gave up 6 bases, with 7 bases separating them. Written as DNA, the CDR3 is TGTGCCACTGGGGGTCAGCCCCAGCATTTT. As protein: CATGGQPQHF. Full variable domain (outside the CDR3, taken from reference TRBV28 and TRBJ1-5): DVKVTQSSRYLVKRTGEKVFLECVQDMDHENMFWYRQDPGLGLRLIYFSYDVKMKEKGDIPEGYSVSREKKERFSLILESASTNQTSMYLCATGGQPQHFGDGTRLSIL.

The J gene is TRBJ2-5, the V gene TRBV25-1; no clear D. Trimming removed 5 bases from V and 2 bases from J, with 9 bases in between. The CDR3 consists of 13 residues. Per germline, CDR1 MGHDK and CDR2 SYGVNS. The CDR3 loop is CASSFPMQETQYF. As DNA, the CDR3 is TGTGCCAGCAGTTTCCCCATGCAAGAGACCCAGTACTTC.

This rearrangement joins TRBV9 to TRBJ2-3; D is ambiguous. Germline values: CDR1 SGDLS, CDR2 YYNGEE. Trimming left V 0 bases short and J 6 bases short, with 14 bases between. CDR3 length: 15 amino acids. The DNA of the CDR3 is TGTGCCAGCAGCGTAGGGGGTAGAGGTTCGGATACGCAGTATTTT. It encodes CASSVGGRGSDTQYF.

The chain links TRBV19 to TRBJ2-1; 11 bases are a match to TRBD2. The V gene's germline CDR1 is LNHDA and CDR2 SQIVND (reference sequence). V shed 0 bases and J 6 bases; nucleotides not matched to a gene: 10. The CDR3 consists of 18 residues. CDR3 protein: CASSIDPVWLAGGNEQFF. The CDR3 DNA is TGTGCCAGTAGTATAGATCCCGTCTGGCTAGCGGGAGGCAATGAGCAGTTCTTC.